The 21 T cell receptor beta chains in this list originate from one sample, sequenced in a study of STAT5B mutations in CD4+ large granular lymphocyte leukemia. Produced via immunoSEQ multiplex PCR; TCRdb's table is partial and in-frame only. Among about 48,000 clones listed, roughly two thirds were seen once. The sequenced sample consisted of CD4+ T cells from blood buffy coats. These receptors were collected from a human donor in good health.

The rearrangement links TRBV5-4 to TRBJ2-5; 12 nucleotides align to TRBD2. The V gene's germline CDR1 is SGHNT and CDR2 YYREEE (reference sequence). This CDR3 has 15 residues. Germline trimming cut 4 bases from V and 2 bases from J; bases unmatched to any gene: 3. CDR3 protein: CASSQTSGGQETQYF. CDR3 DNA sequence: TGTGCCAGCAGCCAAACTAGCGGGGGGCAAGAGACCCAGTACTTC.

This chain links TRBV11-3 with TRBJ2-3; D may match TRBD1 or TRBD2 (5 bases each). The CDR3 runs 12 residues. Germline CDR1 and CDR2: SGHNT and YENEEA. Deletions cut 5 bases from V and 6 bases from J, with 9 bases between. The CDR3 spells CASSPEGDTQYF. The DNA for the CDR3 is TGTGCCAGCAGCCCTGAGGGGGATACGCAGTATTTT.

V usage is TRBV19 and J usage is TRBJ2-1; TRBD1 agrees at 11 bases. Germline V CDR1 and CDR2: LNHDA, SQIVND (reference sequence). The CDR3 has 13 residues. With 7 bases clipped from V and 15 bases from J, the junction kept 11 bases outside the gene matches. CDR3 protein: CASTDAPGTGGFF. The CDR3 bases are TGTGCCAGTACCGATGCACCCGGGACAGGGGGGTTCTTC.

The rearrangement joins TRBV2 to TRBJ2-5, with D hard to call. V was cut by 7 bases and J by 1 base, with 10 bases left in between. The CDR3 length is 13 residues. Germline CDR1 is SNHLY and CDR2 is FYNNEI. CDR3 bases: TGTGCCAGCATAAGGGAAGTCCAAGAGACCCAGTACTTC. This translates into CASIREVQETQYF.

The gene calls are TRBV7-9 and TRBJ2-6; D is possibly TRBD1 (6 bases). CDR3 length: 16 amino acids. CDR1 is SEHNR and CDR2 is FQNEAQ in the germline V gene (reference sequence). Trimming removed 5 bases from V and 2 bases from J, with 13 bases in between. This CDR3 is CASSPHGDTGANVLTF. The CDR3 nucleotides read TGTGCCAGCAGCCCCCACGGGGACACTGGGGCCAACGTCCTGACTTTC.

J is TRBJ2-3 and V is TRBV6-1; D unclear. Trimming removed 5 bases from V and 6 bases from J, with 9 bases in between. The CDR3 consists of 12 residues. Looked up from germline, CDR1 is MNHNS and CDR2 is SASEGT. Here the CDR3 reads CASSPLQDTQYF. CDR3 coding DNA: TGTGCCAGCAGTCCGTTGCAGGATACGCAGTATTTT.

The genes are TRBV7-2 and TRBJ2-3; TRBD2 matches at 8 bases. This CDR3 region has 15 residues. J lost 5 bases, V lost 3 bases, and 7 bases had no gene match. Germline V lookup: CDR1 SGHTA, CDR2 FQGNSA. DNA of the CDR3: TGTGCCAGCAGCTTCAGCGGGGGACTGGGAGATACGCAGTATTTT. Residues: CASSFSGGLGDTQYF.

The chain carries TRBV5-4 and TRBJ2-3; D possibly corresponds to TRBD2 (6 bases). The germline V and J ends were trimmed by 4 bases and 1 base, with 16 bases remaining between them. The CDR3 is made up of 16 amino acids. In germline, CDR1 is SGHNT, CDR2 YYREEE (reference sequence). CDR3 amino acids: CASSARETRGTDTQYF. CDR3 bases: TGTGCCAGCAGCGCCCGGGAGACTAGAGGCACAGATACGCAGTATTTT.

The V call is TRBV18, the J call TRBJ1-1; no reliable D call. From germline, CDR1 is KGHSH and CDR2 LQKENI. The CDR3 is made up of 14 amino acids. Trimming took 3 bases from V and 5 from J, leaving 13 bases between them. In nucleotides, the CDR3 is TGTGCCAGCTCACCGGATAAATCGGCGACTGAAGCTTTCTTT. It codes for CASSPDKSATEAFF.

This clone was counted a few times. The chain has TRBV7-9 and TRBJ2-5, with a possible D match to TRBD2 (6 bases). Germline V gene data show CDR1 as SEHNR and CDR2 as FQNEAQ (reference sequence). This CDR3 is built from 14 residues. Trimming stripped 5 bases from V and 6 bases from J, with 16 bases between. The CDR3 is CASSPGLGGQTQYF. The CDR3 DNA follows: TGTGCCAGCAGCCCCGGGCTAGGAGGGCAGACCCAGTACTTC.

The J gene is TRBJ2-7, the V gene TRBV30, with TRBD2 identical over 10 bases. V shed 7 bases, J shed 7 bases, and the junction held 10 bases outside the gene matches. Germline V lookup: CDR1 GTSNPN, CDR2 SVGIG (reference sequence). The CDR3 loop spans 13 amino acids. Written as DNA, the CDR3 is TGTGCCTCTACAAGCGGGGGGGCCAGGGAGCAGTACTTC. This sequence encodes CASTSGGAREQYF. The entire variable domain, with the rest obtained from reference TRBV30 and TRBJ2-7, is as follows: SQTIHQWPATLVQPVGSPLSLECTVEGTSNPNLYWYRQAAGRGLQLLFYSVGIGQISSEVPQNLSASRPQDRQFILSSKKLLLSDSGFYLCASTSGGAREQYFGPGTRLTVT.

V gene TRBV19 combines with J gene TRBJ2-1; 11 nucleotides match TRBD2. Germline CDR1 LNHDA, CDR2 SQIVND (reference sequence). J gave up 4 bases and V 6 bases, and 8 bases lay outside the gene matches. The CDR3 runs to 16 residues. CDR3 loop: CASSINLAGGYNEQFF. CDR3 sequence (DNA): TGTGCCAGTAGCATCAATCTAGCGGGGGGATACAATGAGCAGTTCTTC.

This chain links TRBV18 with TRBJ2-1; 11 nucleotides align to TRBD2. V shed 0 bases and J 8 bases; nucleotides not matched to a gene: 6. Germline CDR1 is KGHSH and CDR2 is LQKENI. The CDR3 loop spans 16 amino acids. In DNA, the CDR3 is TGTGCCAGCTCACCACCACTAGCGGGGGTCGGGGATGAGCAGTTCTTC. It specifies CASSPPLAGVGDEQFF.

Only a few counts were recorded for this clone. The V gene is TRBV5-1, the J gene TRBJ1-1; D gene uncertain. CDR3 size: 13 residues. The germline CDR1 and CDR2 sequences are SGHRS and YFSETQ. Deletions cut 3 bases from V and 0 bases from J, with 6 bases between. CDR3 nucleotides: TGCGCCAGCAGCTGGACGGTGAACACTGAAGCTTTCTTT. This codes for CASSWTVNTEAFF.

The chain uses TRBV7-9 and TRBJ2-3; 7 bases fit TRBD1. Germline V gene sequence: CDR1 SEHNR, CDR2 FQNEAQ (reference sequence). The CDR3 has 14 residues. J gave up 2 bases and V 11 bases, and 10 bases lay outside the gene matches. The CDR3 here is CAGQQGLHTDTQYF. The CDR3 region has the DNA TGTGCCGGACAACAGGGGCTCCACACAGATACGCAGTATTTT. The whole variable domain, filled in from reference TRBV7-9 and TRBJ2-3, reads DTGVSQNPRHKITKRGQNVTFRCDPISEHNRLYWYRQTLGQGPEFLTYFQNEAQLEKSRLLSDRFSAERPKGSFSTLEIQRTEQGDSAMYLCAGQQGLHTDTQYFGPGTRLTVL.

This chain links TRBV15 with TRBJ2-3; no definite D call. The V end was cut by 5 bases, the J end by 6 bases, with 12 bases between. The CDR3 totals 13 residues. CDR1 is LNHNV, CDR2 YYDKDF, per germline (reference sequence). The CDR3 DNA reads TGTGCCACCAGCCGAGTTCCTGGGGATACGCAGTATTTT. Amino acid sequence: CATSRVPGDTQYF. The full variable domain, its missing parts supplied by reference TRBV15 and TRBJ2-3, is DAMVIQNPRYQVTQFGKPVTLSCSQTLNHNVMYWYQQKSSQAPKLLFHYYDKDFNNEADTPDNFQSRRPNTSFCFLDIRSPGLGDTAMYLCATSRVPGDTQYFGPGTRLTVL.

This clone showed up just once. V gene TRBV19 combines with J gene TRBJ2-1, with TRBD2 matching 10 bases. Germline V gives CDR1 LNHDA, CDR2 SQIVND (reference sequence). The length of the CDR3 is 15 residues. V trimming: 3 bases; J trimming: 8 bases; junction bases outside the gene matches: 7. The CDR3 DNA sequence: TGTGCCAGTAGTATCCAAAGCGGGGGGGTCGATGAGCAGTTCTTC. Residues: CASSIQSGGVDEQFF.

The J gene is TRBJ2-3, the V gene TRBV6-1, with D possibly matching TRBD2 (6 bases). Germline-derived CDR1 and CDR2 are MNHNS and SASEGT. The V end was cut by 2 bases, the J end by 0 bases, with 12 bases between. The CDR3 contains 16 residues. This CDR3 reads CASSERGGVSTDTQYF. The CDR3 region has the DNA TGTGCCAGCAGTGAAAGGGGCGGGGTTAGCACAGATACGCAGTATTTT.

The chain joins TRBV6-4 to TRBJ2-1; D may be TRBD2 (6 bases). CDR3 length: 16 residues. Germline values: CDR1 MRHNA, CDR2 SNTAGT. V lost 5 bases and J lost 3, with 17 bases in between. CDR3 amino acids: CASSKEGTGGYNEQFF. The CDR3 nucleotides read TGTGCCAGCAGTAAAGAGGGGACTGGAGGCTACAATGAGCAGTTCTTC.

V usage is TRBV7-2 and J usage is TRBJ2-3; the match to TRBD2 covers 7 bases. Germline V gene sequence: CDR1 SGHTA, CDR2 FQGNSA. Trimming removed 6 bases from V and 4 bases from J; junction bases left unmatched: 10. The CDR3 is made up of 15 amino acids. The CDR3 DNA follows: TGTGCCAGCAGACCGCCCGGACTAGGAGCAGATACGCAGTATTTT. Residues: CASRPPGLGADTQYF. Combining the CDR3 with reference TRBV7-2 and TRBJ2-3 gives the whole variable domain GAGVSQSPSNKVTEKGKDVELRCDPISGHTALYWYRQSLGQGLEFLIYFQGNSAPDKSGLPSDRFSAERTGGSVSTLTIQRTQQEDSAVYLCASRPPGLGADTQYFGPGTRLTVL.

The chain couples TRBV2 to TRBJ1-1; D possibly corresponds to TRBD1 (5 bases). With 6 bases removed from V and 5 bases from J, the gap between germline ends came to 13 bases. CDR3 length: 13 residues. From germline, CDR1 is SNHLY and CDR2 FYNNEI. Here the CDR3 reads CASSPHRGTEAFF. CDR3 coding DNA: TGTGCCAGCAGCCCACATCGGGGGACTGAAGCTTTCTTT. Full variable domain (remainder filled in from reference TRBV2 and TRBJ1-1): EPEVTQTPSHQVTQMGQEVILRCVPISNHLYFYWYRQILGQKVEFLVSFYNNEISEKSEIFDDQFSVERPDGSNFTLKIRSTKLEDSAMYFCASSPHRGTEAFFGQGTRLTVV.